This TCR beta chain is drawn from a study of response to subunit inactivated influenza vaccine. Whole-study results and caveats: Authors suggested seasonal influenza vaccinations each recruit few new T cells.

This clonotype was recorded a few times. Its specificity is unknown. TCRdb re-called the RT-PCR reads with MiXCR, one entry per CDR3 protein. The sample contains hundreds of thousands of distinct CDR3 sequences, 13% to 15% of which appear only once. This TCR derives from a man aged 45-65 years who received an inactivated influenza vaccine. The material was PBMCs from blood, obtained about 14 days before vaccination.

The CDR3 reads CASSVLRRDSFYEQYF. CDR3 DNA: TGTGCCAGCAGCGTATTAAGGAGGGACTCATTCTACGAGCAGTACTTC. The rearrangement uses TRBV9 and TRBJ2-7; a weak D match, TRBD2 (6 bases). Germline CDR1 and CDR2: SGDLS and YYNGEE. V was pared by 1 base and J by 3 bases, with 17 bases between. CDR3 length: 16 amino acids.